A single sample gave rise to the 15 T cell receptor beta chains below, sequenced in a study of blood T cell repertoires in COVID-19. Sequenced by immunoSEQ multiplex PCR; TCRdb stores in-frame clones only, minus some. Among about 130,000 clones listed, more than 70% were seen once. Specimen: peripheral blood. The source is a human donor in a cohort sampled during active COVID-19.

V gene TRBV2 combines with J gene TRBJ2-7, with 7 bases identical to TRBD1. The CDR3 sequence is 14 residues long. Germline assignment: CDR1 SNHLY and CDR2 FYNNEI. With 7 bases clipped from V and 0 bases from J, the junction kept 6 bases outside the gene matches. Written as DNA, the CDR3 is TGTGCCAGCACCACAGGGGTTTTCTCCTACGAGCAGTACTTC. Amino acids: CASTTGVFSYEQYF.

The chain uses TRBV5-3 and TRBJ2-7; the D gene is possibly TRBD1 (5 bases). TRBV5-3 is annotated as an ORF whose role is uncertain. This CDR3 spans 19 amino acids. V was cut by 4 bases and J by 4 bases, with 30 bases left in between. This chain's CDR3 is CARSPPHPNRKKARYEQYF. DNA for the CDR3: TGTGCCAGAAGCCCGCCCCATCCCAACAGGAAGAAGGCAAGGTACGAGCAGTACTTC.

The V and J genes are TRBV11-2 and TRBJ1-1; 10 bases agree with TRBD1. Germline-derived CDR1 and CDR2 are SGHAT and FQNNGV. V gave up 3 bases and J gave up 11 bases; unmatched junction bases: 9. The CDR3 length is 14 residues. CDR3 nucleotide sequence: TGTGCCAGCAGCTTTCGGGACAGGGGTCGTCTGGCTTTCTTT. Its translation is CASSFRDRGRLAFF.

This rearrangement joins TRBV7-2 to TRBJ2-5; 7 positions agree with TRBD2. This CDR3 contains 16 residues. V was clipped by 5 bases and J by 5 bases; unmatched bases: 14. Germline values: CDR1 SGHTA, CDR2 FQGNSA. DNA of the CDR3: TGTGCCAGCAGCCGCATAGCGGGTCTCGCGGGTGAGACCCAGTACTTC. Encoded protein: CASSRIAGLAGETQYF. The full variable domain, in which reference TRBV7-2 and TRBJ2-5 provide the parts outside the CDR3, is GAGVSQSPSNKVTEKGKDVELRCDPISGHTALYWYRQSLGQGLEFLIYFQGNSAPDKSGLPSDRFSAERTGGSVSTLTIQRTQQEDSAVYLCASSRIAGLAGETQYFGPGTRLLVL.

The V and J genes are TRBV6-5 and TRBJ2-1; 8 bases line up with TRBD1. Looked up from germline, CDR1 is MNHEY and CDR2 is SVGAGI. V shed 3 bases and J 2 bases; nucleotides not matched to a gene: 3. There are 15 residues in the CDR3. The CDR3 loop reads CASSYGTGPYNEQFF. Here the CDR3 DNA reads TGTGCCAGCAGTTATGGGACAGGACCCTACAATGAGCAGTTCTTC.

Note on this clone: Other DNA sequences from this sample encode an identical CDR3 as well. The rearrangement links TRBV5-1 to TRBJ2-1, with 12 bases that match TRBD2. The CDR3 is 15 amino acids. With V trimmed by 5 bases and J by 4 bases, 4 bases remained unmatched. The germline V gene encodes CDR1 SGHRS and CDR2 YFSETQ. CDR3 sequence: CASSLGLAGYNEQFF. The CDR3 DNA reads TGCGCCAGCAGTTTAGGACTAGCGGGATACAATGAGCAGTTCTTC.

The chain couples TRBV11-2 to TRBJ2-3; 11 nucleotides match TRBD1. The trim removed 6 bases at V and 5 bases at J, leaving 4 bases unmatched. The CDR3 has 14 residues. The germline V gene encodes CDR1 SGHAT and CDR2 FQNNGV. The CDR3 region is CASRPGTGGDTQYF. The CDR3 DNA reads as TGTGCCAGCAGACCCGGGACAGGGGGAGATACGCAGTATTTT.

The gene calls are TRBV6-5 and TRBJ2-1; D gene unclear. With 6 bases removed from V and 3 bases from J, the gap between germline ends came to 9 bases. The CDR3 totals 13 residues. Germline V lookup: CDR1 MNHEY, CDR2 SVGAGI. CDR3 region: CASRRQIYNEQFF. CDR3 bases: TGTGCCAGCAGGCGACAAATCTACAATGAGCAGTTCTTC.

The CDR3 protein is CASSLDINRGRPSNYGYTF. The CDR3 region has the DNA TGCGCCAGCAGCTTGGACATTAACAGGGGGCGACCTTCTAACTATGGCTACACCTTC. This chain links TRBV5-1 with TRBJ1-2; 9 bases are shared with TRBD1. The V gene's germline CDR1 is SGHRS and CDR2 YFSETQ. The CDR3 contains 19 residues. V was clipped by 0 bases and J by 0 bases; unmatched bases: 12.

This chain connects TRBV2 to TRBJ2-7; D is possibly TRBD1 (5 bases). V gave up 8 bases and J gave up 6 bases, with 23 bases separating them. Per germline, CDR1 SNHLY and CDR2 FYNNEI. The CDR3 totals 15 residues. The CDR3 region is CASQKGAGQPSEQYF. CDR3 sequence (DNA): TGTGCCAGCCAAAAAGGCGCAGGGCAACCTTCCGAGCAGTACTTC. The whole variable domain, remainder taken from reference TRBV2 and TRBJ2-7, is EPEVTQTPSHQVTQMGQEVILRCVPISNHLYFYWYRQILGQKVEFLVSFYNNEISEKSEIFDDQFSVERPDGSNFTLKIRSTKLEDSAMYFCASQKGAGQPSEQYFGPGTRLTVT.

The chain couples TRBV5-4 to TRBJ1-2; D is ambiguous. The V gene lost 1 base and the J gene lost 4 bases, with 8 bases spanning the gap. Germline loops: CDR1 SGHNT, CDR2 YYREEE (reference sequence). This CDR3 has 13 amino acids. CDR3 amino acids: CASSLIRFYGYTF. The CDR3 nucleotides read TGTGCCAGCAGCTTGATCCGGTTCTATGGCTACACCTTC.

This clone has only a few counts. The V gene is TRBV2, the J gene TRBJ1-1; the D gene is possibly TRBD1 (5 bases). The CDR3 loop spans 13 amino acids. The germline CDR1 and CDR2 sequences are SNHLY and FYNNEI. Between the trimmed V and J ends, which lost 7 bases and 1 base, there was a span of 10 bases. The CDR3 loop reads CASKGETNTEAFF. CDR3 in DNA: TGTGCCAGCAAAGGGGAAACGAACACTGAAGCTTTCTTT.

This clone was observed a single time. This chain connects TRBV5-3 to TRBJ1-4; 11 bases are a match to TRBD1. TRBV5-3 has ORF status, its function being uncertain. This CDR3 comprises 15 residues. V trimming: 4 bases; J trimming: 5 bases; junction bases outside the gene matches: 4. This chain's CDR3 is CARSRTGGQNEKLFF. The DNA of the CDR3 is TGTGCCAGAAGCCGGACAGGGGGCCAGAATGAAAAACTGTTTTTT.

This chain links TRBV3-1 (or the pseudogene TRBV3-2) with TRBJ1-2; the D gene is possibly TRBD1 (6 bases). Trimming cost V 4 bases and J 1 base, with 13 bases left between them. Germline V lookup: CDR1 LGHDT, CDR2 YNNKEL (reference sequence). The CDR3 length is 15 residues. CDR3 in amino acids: CASSPGELLNYGYTF. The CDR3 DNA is TGTGCCAGCAGCCCAGGGGAGTTACTTAACTATGGCTACACCTTC.

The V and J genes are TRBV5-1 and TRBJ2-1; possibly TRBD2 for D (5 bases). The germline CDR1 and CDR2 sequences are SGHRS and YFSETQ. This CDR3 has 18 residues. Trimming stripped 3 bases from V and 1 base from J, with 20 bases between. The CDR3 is CASSSLNGERRSYNEQFF. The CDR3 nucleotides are TGCGCCAGCAGCTCCTTAAACGGGGAAAGGAGGTCCTACAATGAGCAGTTCTTC. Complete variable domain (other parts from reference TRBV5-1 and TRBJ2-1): KAGVTQTPRYLIKTRGQQVTLSCSPISGHRSVSWYQQTPGQGLQFLFEYFSETQRNKGNFPGRFSGRQFSNSRSEMNVSTLELGDSALYLCASSSLNGERRSYNEQFFGPGTRLTVL.